This TCR beta chain was documented in a study of T cell responses to AZD1222 COVID-19 vaccine. Per germline, CDR1 LNHNV and CDR2 YYDKDF (reference sequence). The J segment lost 1 base and the V segment lost 5 bases, leaving 11 bases of the junction unmatched. CDR3 length: 17 amino acids. Generated by immunoSEQ multiplex PCR, the TCRdb table keeps only in-frame clones and is missing some. The sample consists of 95,000 to 100,000 clones, about 89% of them appearing once. Study conclusions and caveats: Unmutated variant regions reportedly attract nearly half of all spike-specific TCRs. With two AZD1222 doses given, Spike-specific TCR breadth and depth both rose. Clonal diversity may have been underestimated in mostly white British donors.

Details on this clone: Its specificity is not known.

The V call is TRBV15, the J call TRBJ2-3; 8 nucleotides line up with TRBD2. The source is an adult who received the AZD1222 COVID-19 vaccine. The material was peripheral blood, obtained 28 days after the second AZD1222 dose. CDR3: CATSSRAGGVGTDTQYF. The DNA for the CDR3 is TGTGCCACCAGCTCTCGCGCCGGGGGGGTCGGCACAGATACGCAGTATTTT.